These 9 T cell receptor beta chains came from one sample sequenced in a study of T cells in women clearing cervical HPV infection. The repertoire was sequenced with immunoSEQ multiplex PCR; TCRdb's copy has only in-frame clones and lacks some. The sample holds 40,000 or so clones. The sequenced material came from blood buffy coat. The receptors shown here come from a woman between 18 and 75 years old with a cervical HPV16 infection that either progressed to CIN3+ or cleared (not recorded which).

A word on this clone: The CDR3 end falls 3 residues outside the read, so it is completed with the germline J gene. The chain has TRBV30 and TRBJ1-4; 10 bases map to TRBD1. The CDR3 runs 15 residues. Trimming at V came to 0 bases and at J to 5 bases, leaving 3 bases not matched to a gene. The germline gives CDR1 GTSNPN, CDR2 SVGIG (reference sequence). The CDR3 loop reads CAWSVRTGGNEKLFF. CDR3 DNA, as far as it was read: TGTGCCTGGAGTGTGAGGACAGGGGGGAATGAAAAA.

With regard to this clone: The read terminates 3 residues before the CDR3 end, so the remaining end is supplied by the germline J gene. The chain uses TRBV7-2 and TRBJ2-1; 7 nucleotides match TRBD2. CDR1 and CDR2 from the germline V gene are SGHTA and FQGNSA. The junction had 3 bases not matched to a gene; V was cut back by 5 bases and J by 2 bases. This CDR3 is built from 14 residues. CDR3 loop: CASSPAGTYNEQFF. Partial CDR3 DNA: TGTGCCAGCAGCCCAGCGGGGACCTACAATGAG.

With respect to this clone: The observed sequence ends 3 residues before the CDR3 terminus, with the missing tail filled in from the germline J gene. J is TRBJ2-7 and V is TRBV20-1, with 7 bases matching TRBD1. V shed 6 bases and J 3 bases; nucleotides not matched to a gene: 11. The CDR3 is made up of 14 amino acids. Germline V gives CDR1 DFQATT, CDR2 SNEGSKA (reference sequence). The CDR3 DNA, read in part, is TGCAGTGCCCAAATGCAGGGGGAGAACTACGAG. This translates into CSAQMQGENYE. The full CDR3 is CSAQMQGENYEQYF.

In regard to this clone: The read falls 3 residues short of the CDR3 end, and the missing part is taken from the germline J gene. The chain links TRBV19 to TRBJ2-4; the D gene is possibly TRBD1 (6 bases). This CDR3 is built from 13 residues. The germline CDR1 and CDR2 sequences are LNHDA and SQIVND (reference sequence). CDR3: CASREQGNYGQYF. CDR3 DNA (partial): TGTGCCAGTAGGGAACAGGGAAACTATGGT. The full variable domain, its missing parts supplied by reference TRBV19 and TRBJ2-4, is DGGITQSPKYLFRKEGQNVTLSCEQNLNHDAMYWYRQDPGQGLRLIYYSQIVNDFQKGDIAEGYSVSREKKESFPLTVTSAQKNPTAFYLCASREQGNYGQYFGAGTRLSVL.

Turning to this clone: The CDR3 goes on 3 residues after the read ends, and that part is filled in from the germline J gene. Other DNA variants within this sample encode the same CDR3. This chain joins TRBV19 and TRBJ1-2, with TRBD1 as a possible D gene (5 bases). Germline CDR1 reads LNHDA; CDR2 reads SQIVND (reference sequence). CDR3 length: 15 residues. The CDR3 reads CASSLTSGAYNDYTF. The CDR3 DNA, read in part, is TGTGCCAGTAGCCTGACTAGCGGGGCTTACAATGAC.

To note about this clone: Read sequence stops 3 residues before the CDR3 end, and the germline J gene provides the missing end. The genes are TRBV20-1 and TRBJ2-7; 14 bases are a match to TRBD2. Germline V gene lookup returns CDR1 DFQATT and CDR2 SNEGSKA (reference sequence). The CDR3 consists of 16 residues. V lost 5 bases, J lost 0 bases, and 6 bases stayed unmatched. The covered CDR3 bases are TGCAGTGCTCCCGGGACTAGCGGGAGCCACTCCTACGAG. It yields the protein CSAPGTSGSHSYE. The whole CDR3 is CSAPGTSGSHSYEQYF.

On this clone itself: The missing CDR3 end, 3 residues past where the read stops, is filled in from the germline J gene. This CDR3 is also generated by other DNA sequences in the sample. This chain links TRBV14 with TRBJ2-4; D is undetermined. Germline V gene lookup returns CDR1 SGHDN and CDR2 FVKESK. CDR3 size: 12 residues. The CDR3 bases that were read are TGTGCCAGCAGCCCTCAACACTATGGT. Encoded protein: CASSPQHYG. The full CDR3 protein reads CASSPQHYGQYF.

As regards this clone: The CDR3 end falls 3 residues outside the read, so it is completed with the germline J gene. This sequence joins TRBV14 and TRBJ1-6; D might be TRBD1 (5 bases). The germline V gene has CDR1 SGHDN and CDR2 FVKESK. The CDR3 has 14 amino acids. Trimming shortened V by 3 bases and J by 6 bases, and 9 bases separated the two germline ends. The part of the CDR3 DNA that was read is TGTGCCAGCAGCCATCTACAGGCTAATTCACCC. Translation: CASSHLQANSP. The full CDR3 protein reads CASSHLQANSPLHF.

Details on this clone: The read gets to within 3 residues of the CDR3 end, and the germline J gene fills in the rest. The chain is built from TRBV6-2 or TRBV6-3 and TRBJ1-2; no reliable D call. The CDR3 has 14 amino acids. The germline gives CDR1 MNHEY, CDR2 SVGEGT. The V gene lost 5 bases and the J gene lost 5 bases, with 15 bases spanning the gap. The CDR3 loop reads CASSPWALGYGYTF. The sequenced CDR3 bases are TGTGCCAGCAGTCCCTGGGCGCTCGGTTATGGC.